This T cell receptor beta chain appears in the sequencing data of a study of CXCR3-negative and CXCR3-positive naive CD8 T cells. The method, 5' RACE with UMI labels, was used to prepare the TRB cDNA libraries. Each CDR3 protein gets one entry in TCRdb, which reprocessed the 5' RACE reads and gives no DNA. The sample shows 150,000 or so distinct CDR3 sequences, and just under 0.5% sits with its ten largest clones. Notes on this clonotype: Its antigen is undetermined.

Germline CDR1 is DFQATT and CDR2 is SNEGSKA (reference sequence). This CDR3 has 12 residues. Study-level results: Naive CXCR3-positive and CXCR3-negative cells shared TRBV-TRBJ usage; memory cells diverged. Naive subsets had comparable surface CD5, so TRB CDR3 properties gauged TCR strength. CXCR3-positive naive cells carried more hydrophobic TRB CDR3s than CXCR3-negative naive cells did.

The specimen sequenced was naive CXCR3+ CD8+ T cells from blood. The subset denotes: CD45RO-CCR7+CD27+CD95- naive CD8+ T cells expressing CXCR3 (TNR3+). The receptor was isolated from a human donor in good health. Some clones in this sample may be carry-over from other donors' samples. V and J are TRBV20-1 and TRBJ2-1; TCRdb lists TRBD1, though no DNA is available to test this call. The CDR3 loop reads CSAREAFAGPLF.